This T cell receptor (beta chain) was captured by sequencing in a study of identical twins. Trimming cost V 2 bases and J 1 base, with 11 bases left between them. This CDR3 contains 15 residues. Per germline, CDR1 LGHNA and CDR2 YSLEER. TCRdb processed the 5' RACE reads anew with MiXCR; each CDR3 protein has one entry. Of 250,000 to 300,000 distinct CDR3 sequences listed, more than 8% are singletons. This sample was also put to use in a study of yellow fever vaccine responses in identical twins.

The rearrangement joins TRBV4-3 to TRBJ1-1; no reliable D call. The specimen was CD8+ T cells sorted from blood. This TCR was recovered from a woman aged 18 to 35 in good health. The CDR3 coding sequence is TGCGCCAGCAGCCAACGTATTCAGGAGAACACTGAAGCTTTCTTT. It specifies CASSQRIQENTEAFF.